These 13 T cell receptor beta chains were sequenced from one sample in a study of response to subunit inactivated influenza vaccine. MiXCR was run by TCRdb on the RT-PCR reads, yielding one entry per CDR3 protein. The table includes more than 400,000 distinct CDR3 sequences, roughly 7.6% detected once. The sample here was PBMCs from blood, taken less than 25 months after vaccination. The receptors originated from a man aged 50 to 75 who received an inactivated influenza vaccine.

This clonotype was counted many times. The rearrangement links TRBV20-1 to TRBJ1-1; TRBD1 might be the D (5 bases). The length of the CDR3 is 13 residues. CDR1 is DFQATT, CDR2 SNEGSKA, per germline (reference sequence). DNA of the CDR3: TGCGGCTTAAACGGGGCCTGGAACACTGAAGCTTTCTTT. This encodes CGLNGAWNTEAFF.

The chain employs TRBV23-1 and TRBJ2-1; D not certain. TRBV23-1 falls under the ORF class, with uncertain function. V lost 2 bases and J 0 bases, leaving 11 bases between the germline ends. The CDR3 contains 16 residues. The CDR3 loop is CASSQVLVISYNEQFF. CDR3 DNA sequence: TGCGCCAGCAGTCAAGTGCTAGTGATCTCCTACAATGAGCAGTTCTTC.

The rearrangement uses TRBV12-3 or TRBV12-4 and TRBJ1-1; D gene uncertain. Trimming shortened V by 3 bases and J by 5 bases, and 10 bases separated the two germline ends. The CDR3 loop spans 13 amino acids. This CDR3 reads CASSFGSGTEAFF. CDR3 in DNA: TGTGCCAGCAGTTTTGGCTCGGGGACTGAAGCTTTCTTT.

This clonotype was observed many times. The chain employs TRBV7-8 and TRBJ2-1; 7 bases align to TRBD2. J was trimmed by 5 bases and V by 5 bases; bases with no gene match: 9. Germline V gene data show CDR1 as SGHVS and CDR2 as FQNEAQ. The CDR3 runs to 15 residues. The CDR3 DNA follows: TGTGCCAGCAGCCAAGGACTAGACCGAAACAATGAGCAGTTCTTC. Translation: CASSQGLDRNNEQFF.

This clonotype was counted only a few times. The CDR3: CSARFGSGELFF. In nucleotides, the CDR3 is TGCAGTGCTAGGTTCGGGAGCGGGGAGCTGTTTTTT. The chain employs TRBV20-1 and TRBJ2-2, with D perhaps TRBD2 (6 bases). This CDR3 is 12 amino acids long. Germline CDR1 DFQATT, CDR2 SNEGSKA (reference sequence). Trimming shortened V by 3 bases and J by 7 bases, and 9 bases separated the two germline ends.

This clonotype has a handful of counts. The chain employs TRBV4-2 and TRBJ1-4; D unresolved. Trimming took off 0 bases at V and 7 bases at J, with 9 bases between the two ends. The CDR3 runs to 14 residues. Germline assignment: CDR1 LGHNA and CDR2 YNFKEQ. DNA for the CDR3: TGTGCCAGCAGCCAAGATGCCTTCCGTGAAAAACTGTTTTTT. It yields the protein CASSQDAFREKLFF.

The chain has TRBV20-1 and TRBJ2-5, with a weak D call TRBD2 (6 bases). V dropped 5 bases and J dropped 3 bases, with 13 bases sitting between them. Germline lookup yields CDR1 DFQATT and CDR2 SNEGSKA (reference sequence). This CDR3 comprises 13 residues. The CDR3, as DNA: TGCAGTGCTCGAGGAGGAGGGAAAGAGACCCAGTACTTC. Translating gives CSARGGGKETQYF.

The genes are TRBV6-1 and TRBJ2-6; D gene uncertain. The CDR3 runs 15 residues. CDR1 is MNHNS, CDR2 SASEGT, per germline. The ends were cut back, 10 bases at V and 4 bases at J, with 17 bases in the middle. The CDR3 loop is CATKISISGANVLTF. In DNA form, the CDR3 reads TGTGCCACCAAAATATCAATCTCGGGGGCCAACGTCCTGACTTTC.

The rearrangement uses TRBV4-2 and TRBJ2-1, with 8 bases aligning to TRBD2. Germline V gene sequence: CDR1 LGHNA, CDR2 YNFKEQ. The CDR3 is 18 residues long. The ends lost 0 bases at V and 2 bases at J; junction bases unmatched: 9. The CDR3 sequence is CASSQDRVLADAYNEQFF. The CDR3 DNA is TGTGCCAGCAGCCAAGATCGAGTACTAGCGGACGCCTACAATGAGCAGTTCTTC.

The rearrangement links TRBV2 to TRBJ2-7; 7 bases fit TRBD1. The CDR3 loop spans 15 amino acids. In germline, CDR1 is SNHLY, CDR2 FYNNEI. Trimming removed 6 bases from V and 2 bases from J; junction bases left unmatched: 10. The CDR3 sequence is CASRGHGTAAYEQYF. The CDR3 coding sequence is TGTGCCAGCAGAGGACATGGGACAGCTGCCTACGAGCAGTACTTC. The whole variable domain, remainder taken from reference TRBV2 and TRBJ2-7, is EPEVTQTPSHQVTQMGQEVILRCVPISNHLYFYWYRQILGQKVEFLVSFYNNEISEKSEIFDDQFSVERPDGSNFTLKIRSTKLEDSAMYFCASRGHGTAAYEQYFGPGTRLTVT.

The chain carries TRBV5-1 and TRBJ2-1; the D gene is possibly TRBD1 (5 bases). V shed 3 bases and J shed 9 bases, with 22 bases lying between them. The CDR3 covers 16 residues. Germline values: CDR1 SGHRS, CDR2 YFSETQ. CDR3 sequence: CASSYPEDSLTFEQFF. CDR3 DNA sequence: TGCGCCAGCAGCTACCCGGAAGACAGTCTTACATTTGAGCAGTTCTTC.

There are a few counts of this clonotype. The V and J genes are TRBV30 and TRBJ1-1; no definite D call. CDR1 is GTSNPN, CDR2 SVGIG, per germline (reference sequence). Trimming left V 2 bases short and J 4 bases short, with 8 bases between. The CDR3 covers 12 residues. For the CDR3, the DNA is TGTGCCTGGAGTAAAAGGAGCACTGAAGCTTTCTTT. Its translation: CAWSKRSTEAFF.

This clonotype was detected many times. V is TRBV7-2 and J is TRBJ1-6; D unclear. The CDR3 has 13 amino acids. V was shortened by 4 bases and J by 9 bases, with 10 bases between the two germline ends. The germline V gene encodes CDR1 SGHTA and CDR2 FQGNSA. In DNA, the CDR3 is TGTGCCAGCAGCTCCCGTGCGGGTTCACCCCTCCACTTT. Translating it yields CASSSRAGSPLHF. Full variable domain (missing parts from reference TRBV7-2 and TRBJ1-6): GAGVSQSPSNKVTEKGKDVELRCDPISGHTALYWYRQSLGQGLEFLIYFQGNSAPDKSGLPSDRFSAERTGGSVSTLTIQRTQQEDSAVYLCASSSRAGSPLHFGNGTRLTVT.